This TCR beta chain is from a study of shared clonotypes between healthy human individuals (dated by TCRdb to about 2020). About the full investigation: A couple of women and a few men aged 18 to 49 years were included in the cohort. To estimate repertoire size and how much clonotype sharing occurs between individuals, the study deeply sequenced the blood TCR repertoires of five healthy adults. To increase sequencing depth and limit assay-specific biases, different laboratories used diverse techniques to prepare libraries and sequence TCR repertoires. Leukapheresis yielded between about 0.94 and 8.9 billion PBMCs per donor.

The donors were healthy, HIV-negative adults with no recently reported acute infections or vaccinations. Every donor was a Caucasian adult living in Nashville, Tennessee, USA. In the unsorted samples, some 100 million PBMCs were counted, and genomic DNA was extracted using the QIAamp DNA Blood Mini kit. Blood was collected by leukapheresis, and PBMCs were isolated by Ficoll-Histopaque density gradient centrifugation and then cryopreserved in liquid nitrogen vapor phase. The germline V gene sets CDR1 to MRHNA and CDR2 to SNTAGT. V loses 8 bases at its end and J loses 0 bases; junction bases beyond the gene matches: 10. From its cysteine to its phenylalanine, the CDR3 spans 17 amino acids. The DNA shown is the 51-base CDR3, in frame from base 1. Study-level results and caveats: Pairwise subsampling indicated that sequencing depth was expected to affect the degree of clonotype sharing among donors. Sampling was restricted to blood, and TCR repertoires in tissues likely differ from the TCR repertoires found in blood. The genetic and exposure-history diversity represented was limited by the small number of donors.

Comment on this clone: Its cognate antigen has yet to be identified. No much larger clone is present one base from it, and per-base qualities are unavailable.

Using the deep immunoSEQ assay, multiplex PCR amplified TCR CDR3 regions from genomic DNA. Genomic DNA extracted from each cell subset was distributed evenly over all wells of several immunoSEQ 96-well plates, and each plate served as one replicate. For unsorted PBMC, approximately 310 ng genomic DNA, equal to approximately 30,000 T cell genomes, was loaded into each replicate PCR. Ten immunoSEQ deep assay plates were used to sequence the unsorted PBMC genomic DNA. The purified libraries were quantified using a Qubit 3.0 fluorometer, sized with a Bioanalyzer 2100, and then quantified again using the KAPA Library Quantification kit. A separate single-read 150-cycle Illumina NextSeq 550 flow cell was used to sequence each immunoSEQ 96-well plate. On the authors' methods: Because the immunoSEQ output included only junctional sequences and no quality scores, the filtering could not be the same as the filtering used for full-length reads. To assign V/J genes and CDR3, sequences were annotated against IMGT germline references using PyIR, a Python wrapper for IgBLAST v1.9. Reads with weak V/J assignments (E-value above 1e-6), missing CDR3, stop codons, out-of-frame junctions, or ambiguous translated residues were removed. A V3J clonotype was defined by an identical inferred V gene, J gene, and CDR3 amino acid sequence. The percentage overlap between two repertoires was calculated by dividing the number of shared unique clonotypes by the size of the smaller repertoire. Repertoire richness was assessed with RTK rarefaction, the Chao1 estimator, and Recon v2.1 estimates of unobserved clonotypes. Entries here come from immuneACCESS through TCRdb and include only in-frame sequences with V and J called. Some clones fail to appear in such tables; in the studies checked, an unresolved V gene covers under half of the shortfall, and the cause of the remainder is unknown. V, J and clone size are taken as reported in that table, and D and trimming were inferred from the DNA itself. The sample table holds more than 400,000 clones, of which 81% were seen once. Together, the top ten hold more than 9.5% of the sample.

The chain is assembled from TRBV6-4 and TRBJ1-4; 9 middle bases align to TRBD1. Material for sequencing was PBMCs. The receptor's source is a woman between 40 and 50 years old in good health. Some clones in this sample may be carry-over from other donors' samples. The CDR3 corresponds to CASVHPGQGATNEKLFF. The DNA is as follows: TGTGCCAGCGTTCATCCGGGACAGGGAGCAACTAATGAAAAACTGTTTTTT.